The rows below give T cell receptor beta chains drawn from one sample of a study of a mutant IDH1 vaccine in newly diagnosed glioma. What these receptors recognize is not known. Assay: immunoSEQ multiplex PCR; the TCRdb copy retains only in-frame clones and omits some. The data contain 40,000 to 50,000 clones, around 91% of them singletons. The source material was PBMCs, sampled from a glioma patient whose treatment included an IDH1 peptide vaccine. Receptors were obtained from a man aged 35 to 55 with glioma. CDR3s include the opening cysteine and the closing phenylalanine or tryptophan. D genes are given only for firm matches. The size entry is marked missing in some rows and otherwise reads once, few, many or a size class.

J gene | clone size | V gene | D gene | CDR3 protein | CDR3 DNA
TRBJ2-1 | . | TRBV7-3 | . | CASSPAGNSYNEQFF | TGTGCCAGCAGCCCCGCAGGGAACTCCTACAATGAGCAGTTCTTC
TRBJ1-3 | . | TRBV11-2 | . | CASSSPGQSFKNTIYF | TGTGCCAGCAGCTCTCCTGGGCAGTCTTTTAAGAACACCATATATTTT
TRBJ2-2 | . | TRBV6-6 | TRBD2 | CASSPSGRAGGELFF | TGTGCCAGCAGTCCTAGCGGGAGGGCCGGCGGGGAGCTGTTTTTT
TRBJ2-2 | . | TRBV27 | . | CASSLGSGANTGELFF | TGTGCCAGCAGTCTAGGGTCCGGGGCGAACACCGGGGAGCTGTTTTTT
TRBJ1-5 | . | TRBV7-9 | TRBD1 | CASSAGTGGSQPQHF | TGTGCCAGCAGCGCAGGGACAGGGGGGAGTCAGCCCCAGCATTTT
TRBJ1-2 | . | TRBV2 | . | CASSRNTNYGYTF | TGTGCCAGCAGTCGGAATACTAACTATGGCTACACCTTC
TRBJ2-6 | . | TRBV28 | . | CASSLSGRDSGANVLTF | TGTGCCAGCAGTTTAAGTGGCAGAGACTCTGGGGCCAACGTCCTGACTTTC
TRBJ2-6 | . | TRBV7-9 | TRBD1 | CASSAGTGVSGANVLTF | TGTGCCAGCAGCGCCGGGACAGGGGTCTCTGGGGCCAACGTCCTGACTTTC
TRBJ1-4 | . | TRBV5-1 | . | CASSLSGNNEKLFF | TGCGCCAGCAGCTTGTCCGGAAATAATGAAAAACTGTTTTTT
TRBJ2-6 | . | TRBV7-9 | . | CASRLGDYSGANVLTF | TGTGCCAGCAGACTAGGTGATTACTCTGGGGCCAACGTCCTGACTTTC
TRBJ1-2 | . | TRBV6-5 | . | CASSLFGTGYGYTF | TGTGCCAGCAGTTTATTCGGGACGGGCTATGGCTACACCTTC
TRBJ2-2 | . | TRBV9 | . | CASSGLVAGELFF | TGTGCCAGCAGTGGGTTGGTCGCCGGGGAGCTGTTTTTT
TRBJ1-2 | . | TRBV9 | . | CASSAIMWGTNYGYTF | TGTGCCAGCAGCGCCATCATGTGGGGGACCAACTATGGCTACACCTTC
TRBJ1-2 | few | TRBV7-9 | . | CASSLEYRESTF | TGTGCCAGCAGCTTAGAATACAGGGAGAGCACCTTC
TRBJ2-1 | . | TRBV19 | TRBD2 | CASSTDMASGVYNEQFF | TGTGCCAGTAGTACGGACATGGCTAGCGGAGTCTACAATGAGCAGTTCTTC
TRBJ2-2 | . | TRBV18 | . | CASSPGPGELFF | TGTGCCAGCTCACCAGGGCCCGGGGAGCTGTTTTTT
TRBJ1-2 | . | TRBV19 | TRBD1 | CASSPRAGGNGYTF | TGTGCCAGTAGTCCACGGGCAGGGGGCAATGGCTACACCTTC
TRBJ1-2 | . | TRBV27 | . | CASGIAPRSRYGYTF | TGTGCCAGCGGAATCGCACCGAGGAGCAGATATGGCTACACCTTC
TRBJ1-2 | . | TRBV2 | . | CASSDQRAGRGGYTF | TGTGCCAGCAGTGACCAACGGGCAGGCAGGGGTGGCTACACCTTC
TRBJ2-4 | . | TRBV19 | TRBD1 | CASSIYGTGSEKNIQYF | TGTGCCAGTAGTATTTACGGGACAGGGAGCGAAAAAAACATTCAGTACTTC
TRBJ1-1 | . | TRBV28 | . | CASRTAPNTEAFF | TGTGCCAGCAGAACTGCTCCGAACACTGAAGCTTTCTTT
TRBJ1-5 | . | TRBV6-1 | . | CASSEGQGGSNQPQHF | TGTGCCAGCAGTGAAGGGCAGGGTGGGAGCAATCAGCCCCAGCATTTT
TRBJ2-7 | once | TRBV7-8 | . | CASSLSAGYGEQYF | TGTGCCAGCAGCTTAAGCGCCGGATACGGCGAGCAGTACTTC
TRBJ1-1 | . | TRBV4-3 | . | CASSQPDRPNTEAFF | TGCGCCAGCAGCCAACCCGACAGACCGAACACTGAAGCTTTCTTT
TRBJ1-5 | . | TRBV6-5 | . | CASRPPGSSNQPQHF | TGTGCCAGCAGGCCTCCGGGGTCGAGCAATCAGCCCCAGCATTTT
TRBJ2-3 | . | TRBV5-1 | . | CASSLAVGREDTQYF | TGCGCCAGCAGCTTGGCCGTAGGTCGGGAGGATACGCAGTATTTT
TRBJ2-5 | once | TRBV5-1 | TRBD2 | CASSDETGTGGTQYF | TGCGCCAGCAGCGACGAAACGGGTACGGGGGGGACCCAGTACTTC
TRBJ2-1 | . | TRBV7-2 | . | CASSQIDSSYNEQFF | TGTGCCAGCAGCCAAATCGACAGCTCCTACAATGAGCAGTTCTTC
TRBJ2-1 | once | TRBV7-8 | . | CASRPIPGWSYNEQFF | TGTGCCAGCAGACCCATTCCCGGGTGGTCCTACAATGAGCAGTTCTTC
TRBJ2-3 | few | TRBV11-2 | TRBD2 | CASSLEAGTSGSFADTQYF | TGTGCCAGCAGCTTAGAAGCCGGGACTAGCGGGAGTTTCGCAGATACGCAGTATTTT
TRBJ2-1 | . | TRBV5-6 | . | CASSLPPRSYNEQFF | TGTGCCAGCAGCTTGCCTCCCAGGTCCTACAATGAGCAGTTCTTC
TRBJ1-3 | . | TRBV5-1 | . | CASSPPTETGNTIYF | TGCGCCAGCAGCCCACCAACGGAGACTGGAAACACCATATATTTT
TRBJ1-1 | . | TRBV9 | . | CASSLRSQGPEAFF | TGTGCCAGCAGCCTGAGGAGTCAGGGTCCTGAAGCTTTCTTT